This T cell receptor (beta chain) was recorded in a study of blood T cells in healthy people across ages. A second roughly 6 to 11 cycle PCR used barcoded and J-beta primers. TCRdb independently ran MiXCR on the 5' RACE reads; one entry per CDR3 protein. Of 550,000 to 750,000 distinct CDR3 sequences listed, approximately 21% were seen once; the top ten hold 3% to 4.5%. Each sample gave at least 7 million isolated PBMCs. Extracted total RNA amounted to at least 5 micrograms for each sample. On this clonotype itself: The antigen remains undetermined.

Study-wide points: Aged donors had fewer naive CD4+ cells and lower diversity than long-lived donors.

The CDR3 extends over 14 amino acids. With 0 bases removed from V and 3 bases from J, the gap between germline ends came to 6 bases. Germline V lookup: CDR1 SGHAT, CDR2 FQNNGV. The V gene is TRBV11-2, the J gene TRBJ1-5; D gene uncertain. The sample comprised blood. This sequence originates from a man between 65 and 85 years old in good health. DNA of the CDR3: TGTGCCAGCAGCTTAGAAGGGATCAATCAGCCCCAGCATTTT. Its translation is CASSLEGINQPQHF.